A selection of T cell receptor beta chains follows, all from one sample in a study of vaccination and CD4 T cells after COVID-19. TCRdb independently ran MiXCR on the PCR reads; one entry per CDR3 protein. The sample has 13,000 or so distinct CDR3 sequences, around 40% seen once. For these TCRs, the target antigens are not known. Sequences were derived from CD4+ T cells from blood, cultured in vitro, sampled after SARS-CoV-2 vaccination. These TCRs come from a human donor who had recovered from COVID-19. Each CDR3 is given with its conserved first and last residue. D genes are given only for firm matches. Clone size appears in some rows only: once, few, many, or a class for an expanded clone.

D gene	V gene	J gene	clone size	CDR3 protein	CDR3 DNA
TRBD1	TRBV7-9	TRBJ2-7	-	CASSLLGQGIPYEQYF	TGTGCCAGCAGCTTGTTGGGACAGGGGATACCCTACGAGCAGTACTTC
-	TRBV6-1	TRBJ2-1	few	CASSLENEQFF	TGTGCCAGCAGCCTGGAGAATGAGCAGTTCTTC
-	TRBV19	TRBJ1-1	-	CASSIVWRNTEAFF	TGTGCCAGTAGTATAGTTTGGCGGAACACTGAAGCTTTCTTT
TRBD2	TRBV7-8	TRBJ2-3	-	CASSLTSGMGRTQYF	TGTGCCAGCAGCTTAACTAGCGGGATGGGACGGACGCAGTATTTT
TRBD1	TRBV9	TRBJ2-2	once	CASSVTTGGPGELFF	TGTGCCAGCAGCGTAACGACAGGGGGCCCCGGGGAGCTGTTTTTT
TRBD1	TRBV12-3/TRBV12-4	TRBJ1-5	-	CASSFQGGSNQPQHF	TGTGCCAGCAGTTTTCAGGGGGGCAGCAATCAGCCCCAGCATTTT
TRBD1	TRBV28	TRBJ1-1	-	CASQTGELSLAFF	TGTGCCAGTCAAACAGGGGAGCTTTCATTAGCTTTCTTT
-	TRBV7-2	TRBJ2-5	-	CASGARRLQETQYF	TGTGCCAGCGGGGCCAGACGACTTCAAGAGACCCAGTACTTC
-	TRBV7-9	TRBJ1-6	-	CASSLGRTGRDSPLHF	TGTGCCAGCAGCTTAGGTCGAACAGGGCGAGACTCACCCCTCCACTTT
-	TRBV20-1	TRBJ1-2	-	CSAREGGWGRNGYTF	TGCAGTGCTAGAGAGGGGGGGTGGGGGCGAAATGGCTACACCTTC
TRBD2	TRBV20-1	TRBJ2-7	-	CSAPPWEAGGPFLLYEQYF	TGCAGTGCGCCTCCCTGGGAAGCGGGAGGGCCGTTTCTGCTCTACGAGCAGTACTTC
-	TRBV4-1	TRBJ2-7	-	CASSSYRDQTYEQYF	TGCGCCAGCAGTAGTTACCGGGACCAAACCTACGAGCAGTACTTC
-	TRBV7-2	TRBJ1-5	-	CASSMSSNQPQHF	TGTGCCAGCAGCATGAGTAGCAATCAGCCCCAGCATTTT
TRBD1	TRBV20-1	TRBJ2-7	-	CSARTPRDRANEQYF	TGCAGTGCTAGGACCCCCCGGGACAGAGCCAACGAGCAGTACTTC